These 26 T cell receptor beta chains came from one sample sequenced in a study of identical twins' blood T cells. From the 5' RACE reads, TCRdb called clonotypes with MiXCR, one entry per CDR3 protein. The data contain 350,000 to 400,000 distinct CDR3 sequences, 25% to 35% of them singletons. Source material: PBMCs. Receptor source: a woman aged 18-49 years in good health.

Ten or more counts support this clonotype. The rearrangement uses TRBV5-1 and TRBJ1-1, with a weak D call TRBD1 (5 bases). Germline V gene sequence: CDR1 SGHRS, CDR2 YFSETQ. The CDR3 spans 16 residues. The germline V and J ends were trimmed by 0 bases and 2 bases, with 14 bases remaining between them. The CDR3 spells CASSLDPTGTNTEAFF. CDR3 in DNA: TGCGCCAGCAGCTTGGATCCAACAGGAACAAACACTGAAGCTTTCTTT.

This clonotype was seen a handful of times. The genes are TRBV12-5 and TRBJ2-1; the match to TRBD2 covers 9 bases. The CDR3 spans 17 residues. Germline loops: CDR1 LGHNT, CDR2 FRNRAP. V was clipped by 2 bases and J by 3 bases; unmatched bases: 8. CDR3 bases: TGTGCTAGTGGTTTGTCAGGCGCGGGAGGGCTCTACAATGAGCAGTTCTTC. Residues: CASGLSGAGGLYNEQFF.

Many counts were recorded for this clonotype. The chain couples TRBV2 to TRBJ2-1, with 11 bases matching TRBD2. Trimming cost V 7 bases and J 7 bases; bases outside gene matches: 3. The CDR3 totals 13 residues. CDR1 is SNHLY, CDR2 FYNNEI, per germline. CDR3 residues: CASTVAGGNEQFF. Here the CDR3 DNA reads TGTGCCAGCACGGTAGCGGGGGGGAATGAGCAGTTCTTC.

About this clonotype: This may be a read error: a much more frequent sequence differs by one nucleotide. Since no conserved phenylalanine or tryptophan closes the CDR3, a read error is the likely cause. V gene TRBV6-2 or TRBV6-3 combines with J gene TRBJ2-7; weak D call: TRBD2 (6 bases). Germline CDR1 MNHEY, CDR2 SVGEGT. Trimming pared 2 bases from V and 9 bases from J, leaving 11 bases between. The CDR3 length is 12 residues. This chain's CDR3 is CASSYTGTVQYL. CDR3 sequence (DNA): TGTGCCAGCAGTTACACGGGGACTGTGCAGTACCTC.

The V call is TRBV20-1, the J call TRBJ1-5; D gene uncertain. This CDR3 is built from 13 residues. Trimming took 0 bases from V and 6 from J, leaving 9 bases between them. Germline lookup yields CDR1 DFQATT and CDR2 SNEGSKA (reference sequence). CDR3 protein: CSAREGRSQPQHF. The CDR3 nucleotides are TGCAGTGCTAGAGAAGGGCGTTCTCAGCCCCAGCATTTT.

The chain recombines TRBV30 with TRBJ1-1, with D uncertain. Germline loops: CDR1 GTSNPN, CDR2 SVGIG (reference sequence). V lost 5 bases to trimming and J lost 2 bases, with 6 bases between them. This CDR3 contains 11 residues. The CDR3, as DNA: TGTGCCTGGGCAAGAAACACTGAAGCTTTCTTT. Protein product: CAWARNTEAFF.

This chain connects TRBV12-5 to TRBJ2-1; possibly TRBD2 for D (6 bases). CDR3 length: 16 residues. Germline lookup yields CDR1 LGHNT and CDR2 FRNRAP. V lost 0 bases to trimming and J lost 6 bases, with 15 bases between them. In nucleotides, the CDR3 is TGTGCTAGTGGTTTGGTTAGCGGCCTTCCCCCCAATGAGCAGTTCTTC. Its protein is CASGLVSGLPPNEQFF.

J is TRBJ2-2 and V is TRBV19; weak D call: TRBD1 (6 bases). V was trimmed by 7 bases and J by 1 base, leaving 19 bases between them. The germline V gene encodes CDR1 LNHDA and CDR2 SQIVND (reference sequence). This CDR3 has 17 residues. CDR3 DNA sequence: TGTGCCAGTATTCTCGCTGCTGGACAGCTGAACACCGGGGAGCTGTTTTTT. It is translated as CASILAAGQLNTGELFF.

This clonotype was recorded at least ten times. This rearrangement joins TRBV19 to TRBJ1-5; the match to TRBD1 covers 9 bases. V trimming: 4 bases; J trimming: 2 bases; junction bases outside the gene matches: 6. The CDR3 is made up of 16 amino acids. Germline CDR1 and CDR2: LNHDA and SQIVND (reference sequence). The CDR3 spells CASSTPGQGGNQPQHF. The CDR3 nucleotides are TGTGCCAGTAGTACCCCGGGACAGGGAGGCAATCAGCCCCAGCATTTT.

This chain connects TRBV7-9 to TRBJ1-6, with TRBD1 matching 10 bases. Unmatched junction bases numbered 2, after V lost 0 bases and J lost 9 bases. The germline CDR1 and CDR2 sequences are SEHNR and FQNEAQ (reference sequence). This CDR3 spans 15 amino acids. DNA of the CDR3: TGTGCCAGCAGCTTAGCCCGGGACAGGGGTTCACCCCTCCACTTT. As protein: CASSLARDRGSPLHF.

The chain recombines TRBV14 with TRBJ2-7; 7 bases map to TRBD1. The length of the CDR3 is 14 residues. Germline CDR1 and CDR2: SGHDN and FVKESK. V lost 4 bases, J lost 3 bases, and 6 bases stayed unmatched. CDR3 nucleotides: TGTGCCAGCAGCCCGGGACAGCGCTACTACGAGCAGTACTTC. Its protein product is CASSPGQRYYEQYF.

V is TRBV3-1 and J is TRBJ1-1; 9 bases are shared with TRBD1. Unmatched junction bases numbered 8, after V lost 5 bases and J lost 10 bases. The germline V gene encodes CDR1 LGHDT and CDR2 YNNKEL (reference sequence). The CDR3 spans 13 residues. Written as DNA, the CDR3 is TGTGCCAGCAGCGCTGACAGGGGGTTTGGAGCTTTCTTT. This encodes CASSADRGFGAFF. Looking up the rest from reference TRBV3-1 and TRBJ1-1 gives the full variable domain: DTAVSQTPKYLVTQMGNDKSIKCEQNLGHDTMYWYKQDSKKFLKIMFSYNNKELIINETVPNRFSPKSPDKAHLNLHINSLELGDSAVYFCASSADRGFGAFFGQGTRLTVV.

There are a few counts of this clonotype. The chain has TRBV29-1 and TRBJ2-1; no clear D gene. Trimming cost V 0 bases and J 5 bases, with 5 bases left between them. This CDR3 is 12 amino acids long. Germline-derived CDR1 and CDR2 are SQVTM and ANQGSEA. For the CDR3, the DNA is TGCAGCGTTGAAGAGGTTAACAATGAGCAGTTCTTC. Its protein is CSVEEVNNEQFF.

This clonotype has just a few counts. The chain recombines TRBV20-1 with TRBJ2-5; D not resolved. V lost 1 base to trimming and J lost 4 bases, with 10 bases between them. Germline CDR1 reads DFQATT; CDR2 reads SNEGSKA (reference sequence). CDR3 length equals 13 residues. In DNA form, the CDR3 reads TGCAGTGCTAGAGGGAACTGGGTAGAGACCCAGTACTTC. Translated, it gives CSARGNWVETQYF.

The J gene is TRBJ1-1, the V gene TRBV12-3 or TRBV12-4; D may be TRBD1 (5 bases). There are 15 residues in the CDR3. Deletions cut 2 bases from V and 2 bases from J, with 12 bases between. CDR3 in amino acids: CASSLWGAGNTEAFF. The CDR3 DNA is TGTGCCAGCAGTTTATGGGGCGCTGGAAACACTGAAGCTTTCTTT.

This rearrangement joins TRBV21-1 to TRBJ1-5; TRBD1 reflects the table's D call only, with no check against the DNA. TRBV21-1 is a recognized pseudogene. The CDR3 contains 14 residues. The CDR3 reads CASSIREFNQPQHF. The DNA of the CDR3 is TGTGCCAGCAGCATCCGGGAGTTCAATCAGCCCCAGCATTTT.

Concerning this clonotype itself: This clone may be a read error of a much larger clone one base away. The chain joins TRBV11-2 to TRBJ1-1; no clear D. Looked up from germline, CDR1 is SGHAT and CDR2 is FQNNGV. This CDR3 is 13 amino acids long. CDR3 sequence: CASNLDVLVGAFF. DNA for the CDR3: TGTGCCAGCAACTTAGACGTCCTGGTAGGAGCTTTCTTT.

J is TRBJ1-1 and V is TRBV7-9; 8 bases map to TRBD1. Per germline, CDR1 SEHNR and CDR2 FQNEAQ (reference sequence). The CDR3 runs to 12 residues. V was pared by 3 bases and J by 9 bases, with 3 bases of the junction left unmatched. The CDR3 sequence is CASSLGTGQAFF. As DNA, the CDR3 is TGTGCCAGCAGCTTGGGGACAGGACAAGCTTTCTTT. The whole variable domain, filled in from reference TRBV7-9 and TRBJ1-1, reads DTGVSQNPRHKITKRGQNVTFRCDPISEHNRLYWYRQTLGQGPEFLTYFQNEAQLEKSRLLSDRFSAERPKGSFSTLEIQRTEQGDSAMYLCASSLGTGQAFFGQGTRLTVV.

This clonotype was counted between two and nine times. This chain links TRBV6-5 with TRBJ1-1; TRBD1 agrees at 7 bases. Per germline, CDR1 MNHEY and CDR2 SVGAGI. The V gene end was trimmed by 2 bases and the J gene end by 13 bases; junction bases not matched to a gene: 13. This CDR3 region has 14 residues. In DNA form, the CDR3 reads TGTGCCAGCAGTTACGGGGGACAGACAGGAGAGCGTTTCTTT. This encodes CASSYGGQTGERFF.

This clonotype was detected only once. The gene calls are TRBV9 and TRBJ2-2; 11 positions match TRBD2. Germline loops: CDR1 SGDLS, CDR2 YYNGEE. The CDR3 loop spans 17 amino acids. V shed 3 bases and J 2 bases; nucleotides not matched to a gene: 6. The CDR3 spells CASSADSGRVNTGELFF. The CDR3 region has the DNA TGTGCCAGCAGCGCCGATAGCGGGAGGGTTAACACCGGGGAGCTGTTTTTT.

As to this clonotype: The junction shows a germline mismatch at one end, possibly a read error. The V call is TRBV7-9, the J call TRBJ1-2, with 7 bases that match TRBD1. Germline CDR1 SEHNR, CDR2 FQNEAQ (reference sequence). CDR3 length equals 9 residues. The CDR3 is CASSPGQAF. DNA for the CDR3: TGTGCCAGCAGCCCCGGACAGGCCTTC.

CDR3 protein: CASSVVGFESDTQYF. The CDR3 bases are TGTGCCAGCAGCGTAGTGGGGTTTGAGTCAGATACGCAGTATTTT. This sequence joins TRBV9 and TRBJ2-3, with no clear D. Germline assignment: CDR1 SGDLS and CDR2 YYNGEE. The V and J ends lost 0 bases and 4 bases respectively, with 12 bases between them. This CDR3 is built from 15 residues.

The chain recombines TRBV7-9 with TRBJ1-3; possibly TRBD1 for D (6 bases). Germline V gene lookup returns CDR1 SEHNR and CDR2 FQNEAQ (reference sequence). V was trimmed by 1 base and J by 4 bases, leaving 8 bases between them. This CDR3 contains 14 residues. The DNA for the CDR3 is TGTGCCAGCAGCTTAGGACAGGTGGGAAACACCATATATTTT. Amino acid sequence: CASSLGQVGNTIYF.

In its sample, this clonotype was seen a few times. The genes are TRBV11-2 and TRBJ2-3, with 7 bases lining up with TRBD1. Germline assignment: CDR1 SGHAT and CDR2 FQNNGV. CDR3 length: 13 residues. V was pared by 6 bases and J by 2 bases, with 2 bases of the junction left unmatched. The chain's CDR3 is CASRGQLTDTQYF. The CDR3, as DNA: TGTGCCAGCAGGGGACAGCTCACAGATACGCAGTATTTT.

In regard to this clonotype: The germline gene is not matched at one end of the junction; a read error may be the cause. CDR3 loop: CAGSPFPGLYGYTF. For the CDR3, the DNA is TGTGCCGGCAGCCCCTTCCCCGGTCTCTATGGCTACACCTTC. The chain uses TRBV5-4 and TRBJ1-2; D gene uncertain. The CDR3 contains 14 residues. Germline CDR1 SGHNT, CDR2 YYREEE (reference sequence).

The chain links TRBV28 to TRBJ1-2, with 8 bases that match TRBD1. The V segment lost 5 bases and the J segment 8 bases; nucleotides outside the gene matches: 13. The CDR3 extends over 15 amino acids. From germline, CDR1 is MDHEN and CDR2 SYDVKM. CDR3 in DNA: TGTGCCAGCAGTCAATTCAGGGGGCGCGGAGGAGGCTACACCTTC. This codes for CASSQFRGRGGGYTF.